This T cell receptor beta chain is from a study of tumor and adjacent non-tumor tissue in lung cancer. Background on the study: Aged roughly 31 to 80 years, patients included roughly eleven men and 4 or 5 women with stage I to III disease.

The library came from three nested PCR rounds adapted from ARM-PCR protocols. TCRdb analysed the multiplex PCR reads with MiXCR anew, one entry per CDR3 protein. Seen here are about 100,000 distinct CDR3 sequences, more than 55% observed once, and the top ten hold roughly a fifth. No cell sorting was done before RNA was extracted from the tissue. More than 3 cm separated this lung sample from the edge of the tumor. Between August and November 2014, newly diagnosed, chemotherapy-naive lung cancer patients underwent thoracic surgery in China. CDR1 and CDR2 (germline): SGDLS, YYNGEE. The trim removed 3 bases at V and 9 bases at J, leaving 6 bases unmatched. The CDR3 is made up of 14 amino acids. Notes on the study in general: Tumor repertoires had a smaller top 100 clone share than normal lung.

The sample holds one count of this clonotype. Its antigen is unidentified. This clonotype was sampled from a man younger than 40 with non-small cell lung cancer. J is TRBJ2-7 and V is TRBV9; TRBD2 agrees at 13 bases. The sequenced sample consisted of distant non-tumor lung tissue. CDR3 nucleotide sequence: TGTGCCAGCAGCGACGGGACTAGCGGGACAAGGCAGTACTTC. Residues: CASSDGTSGTRQYF.